What follows are 15 T cell receptor beta chains derived from one specimen sequenced in a study of cytomegalovirus exposure and HLA in healthy donors. PCR involved 60 Vbeta and 13 Jbeta primers. This table comes from immunoSEQ multiplex PCR, and its TCRdb copy is limited to in-frame clones, with some not included. The repertoire holds about 200,000 clones, with 82% as singletons. What was sequenced was PBMCs. The receptor source for this set is a boy aged 2 to 10 in good health and CMV-seronegative.

This clone has just one count. V and J are TRBV6-1 and TRBJ1-6, with D tentatively TRBD1 (5 bases). From germline, CDR1 is MNHNS and CDR2 SASEGT. CDR3 length equals 14 residues. V lost 7 bases and J lost 7, with 14 bases in between. Here the CDR3 reads CASKVGRGNSPLHF. The DNA of the CDR3 is TGTGCCAGCAAGGTCGGTCGGGGGAATTCACCCCTCCACTTT.

The chain has TRBV14 and TRBJ2-2, with a weak D call TRBD1 (7 bases). The CDR3 runs 15 residues. The germline gives CDR1 SGHDN, CDR2 FVKESK. V was trimmed by 4 bases and J by 5 bases, leaving 14 bases between them. DNA of the CDR3: TGTGCCAGCAGCCCGACAGGGACTCTGACCGGGGAGCTGTTTTTT. Residues: CASSPTGTLTGELFF.

V usage is TRBV11-2 and J usage is TRBJ1-6; D ambiguous. The ends were cut back, 5 bases at V and 7 bases at J, with 9 bases in the middle. The germline V gene has CDR1 SGHAT and CDR2 FQNNGV. This CDR3 has 13 amino acids. The CDR3 region is CASSPAGNSPLHF. The CDR3 DNA sequence: TGTGCCAGCAGCCCCGCGGGAAATTCACCCCTCCACTTT. Filled out from reference TRBV11-2 and TRBJ1-6, the complete variable domain reads EAGVAQSPRYKIIEKRQSVAFWCNPISGHATLYWYQQILGQGPKLLIQFQNNGVVDDSQLPKDRFSAERLKGVDSTLKIQPAKLEDSAVYLCASSPAGNSPLHFGNGTRLTVT.

The chain joins TRBV7-3 to TRBJ2-2, with D possibly TRBD2 on 6 matching bases. The CDR3 has 14 residues. Trimming removed 4 bases from V and 2 bases from J, with 8 bases in between. CDR1 and CDR2 (germline): SGHTA, FQGTGA. CDR3: CASSWDFNTGELFF. The DNA for the CDR3 is TGTGCCAGCAGCTGGGACTTCAACACCGGGGAGCTGTTTTTT.

The chain has TRBV9 and TRBJ2-3, with D perhaps TRBD2 (7 bases). This CDR3 is built from 15 residues. V was clipped by 1 base and J by 4 bases, with 13 bases between them. Germline V gene sequence: CDR1 SGDLS, CDR2 YYNGEE. CDR3 sequence (DNA): TGTGCCAGCAGCGTAACCGGGGGGCAGGCAGATACGCAGTATTTT. Translated, it gives CASSVTGGQADTQYF.

V gene TRBV4-2 combines with J gene TRBJ2-1; possibly TRBD2 for D (6 bases). V gave up 1 base and J gave up 13 bases, with 20 bases separating them. In germline, CDR1 is LGHNA, CDR2 YNFKEQ. The CDR3 has 15 amino acids. CDR3 DNA: TGTGCCAGCAGCCAAGCGTCACCCTCTCGGCGGGGCCAGTTCTTC. Its translation is CASSQASPSRRGQFF.

The V and J genes are TRBV7-3 and TRBJ2-3; D might be TRBD2 (6 bases). Germline CDR1 SGHTA, CDR2 FQGTGA. The V end lost 1 base, the J end lost 2 bases, and 13 bases lay between the germline ends. The CDR3 covers 16 residues. The CDR3 reads CASSLSGAFSTDTQYF. The CDR3 nucleotides are TGTGCCAGCAGCTTAAGCGGGGCCTTTTCCACAGATACGCAGTATTTT.

V gene TRBV11-2 combines with J gene TRBJ2-5, with D uncertain. In germline, CDR1 is SGHAT, CDR2 FQNNGV. V was trimmed by 5 bases and J by 5 bases, leaving 12 bases between them. There are 13 residues in the CDR3. The CDR3 here is CASSPWRMETQYF. The CDR3 region has the DNA TGTGCCAGCAGCCCCTGGCGGATGGAGACCCAGTACTTC.

This clone was seen only once. The chain carries TRBV30 and TRBJ2-7, with D perhaps TRBD1 (6 bases). Trimming took off 5 bases at V and 0 bases at J, with 20 bases between the two ends. The CDR3 runs 16 residues. Germline V gives CDR1 GTSNPN, CDR2 SVGIG (reference sequence). The CDR3 is CAWRAIQGPFSYEQYF. In DNA form, the CDR3 reads TGTGCCTGGCGAGCTATTCAGGGGCCCTTCTCCTACGAGCAGTACTTC.

This rearrangement joins TRBV4-3 to TRBJ1-2; D is undetermined. Germline-derived CDR1 and CDR2 are LGHNA and YSLEER. This CDR3 has 13 residues. V was trimmed by 0 bases and J by 12 bases, leaving 14 bases between them. The CDR3 is CASSQDPRRANTF. In nucleotides, the CDR3 is TGCGCCAGCAGCCAAGATCCGCGGAGGGCGAACACCTTC.

The chain couples TRBV27 to TRBJ1-1; D remains unclear. CDR1 is MNHEY and CDR2 is SMNVEV in the germline V gene (reference sequence). This CDR3 region has 17 residues. Trimming cost V 3 bases and J 0 bases, with 17 bases left between them. DNA of the CDR3: TGTGCCAGCAGTTTTTCGTTTCAACATCGGGTGAACACTGAAGCTTTCTTT. This sequence encodes CASSFSFQHRVNTEAFF.

The chain is built from TRBV20-1 and TRBJ2-5, with TRBD2 matching 8 bases. With V trimmed by 5 bases and J by 4 bases, 0 bases remained unmatched. There are 11 residues in the CDR3. Per the germline V gene, CDR1 is DFQATT and CDR2 is SNEGSKA (reference sequence). The DNA of the CDR3 is TGCAGTGCTGGACTAGCAGAGACCCAGTACTTC. Protein product: CSAGLAETQYF.

This clone is a singleton in its sample. The genes are TRBV6-1 and TRBJ2-1; 9 bases fit TRBD2. The junction had 5 bases not matched to a gene; V was cut back by 7 bases and J by 7 bases. The CDR3 has 13 amino acids. Germline-derived CDR1 and CDR2 are MNHNS and SASEGT. CDR3 region: CASMLLAGNEQFF. The CDR3 bases are TGTGCCAGCATGCTGCTAGCGGGAAATGAGCAGTTCTTC.

J is TRBJ2-3 and V is TRBV10-3; the match to TRBD2 covers 11 bases. Germline values: CDR1 ENHRY, CDR2 SYGVKD. The junction had 12 bases not matched to a gene; V was cut back by 11 bases and J by 2 bases. This CDR3 has 16 amino acids. CDR3 nucleotide sequence: TGTGCCTCTAATTCCGATAGCGGGGGGGCCACAGATACGCAGTATTTT. Translation: CASNSDSGGATDTQYF.

Points on this clone: One end of the junction is discordant with germline, which a read error may explain. The chain links TRBV5-1 to TRBJ2-6; perhaps TRBD1 as D (5 bases). Germline CDR1 and CDR2: SGHRS and YFSETQ. The CDR3 runs to 18 residues. The CDR3 sequence is CASSLMGRDGAGANGLTF. Written as DNA, the CDR3 is TGCGCCAGCAGCTTGATGGGGCGCGATGGCGCTGGGGCCAACGGCCTGACTTTC.